The 5 T cell receptor beta chains below come from one sample, sequenced in a study of T cells in Graves' hyperthyroidism and ophthalmopathy (dated by TCRdb to 2018 to 2020). The library was produced with multiplex PCR. The listed sequencing device is Illumina HiSeq 2000. Amplification of TCR beta CDR3 regions was carried out from RNA transcripts. The TCR CDR3 was subjected to a first round of RT-PCR using the HTBI primer set and the Qiagen OneStep RT-PCR kit. TCRdb passed the public sequencing reads through fastp at Q25 and MiXCR, retaining productive beta sequences. Identical CDR3 protein sequences are pooled into one entry, listed with their most common genes and DNA. The sample profile shows 350,000 or so distinct CDR3 sequences; 15% to 20% of them were found once. The ten most abundant clones make up 15% to 17% of the sample. Sequencing was done on a sample of blood. Receptor source: a woman in her forties with Graves' ophthalmopathy.

This clonotype was detected many times. The chain is built from TRBV15 and TRBJ1-2; perhaps TRBD1 as D (5 bases). V lost 0 bases to trimming and J lost 4 bases, with 12 bases between them. This CDR3 has 15 residues. Looked up from germline, CDR1 is LNHNV and CDR2 is YYDKDF (reference sequence). CDR3 region: CATSRDGAGTYGYTF. CDR3 in DNA: TGTGCCACCAGCAGAGATGGAGCCGGGACCTATGGCTACACCTTC.

The table lists this clonotype with many counts. The chain couples TRBV4-1 to TRBJ1-1, with unresolved D. The V gene's germline CDR1 is MGHRA and CDR2 YSYEKL. The CDR3 has 16 amino acids. V shed 5 bases and J shed 1 base, with 17 bases lying between them. The CDR3 DNA follows: TGCGCCAGCAGCTCAAACCCGGGGAAAGGGAACACTGAAGCTTTCTTT. Protein sequence: CASSSNPGKGNTEAFF.

Many counts were recorded for this clonotype. The chain recombines TRBV15 with TRBJ2-7; possibly TRBD1 for D (6 bases). The CDR3 covers 14 residues. Germline values: CDR1 LNHNV, CDR2 YYDKDF (reference sequence). Trimming stripped 4 bases from V and 2 bases from J, with 12 bases between. The DNA of the CDR3 is TGTGCCACCAGCAAGGACAGCGGACCCTACGAGCAGTACTTC. This translates into CATSKDSGPYEQYF.

This clonotype has a single count. The chain joins TRBV7-3 to TRBJ2-7, with D maybe TRBD1 (5 bases). Germline V CDR1 and CDR2: SGHTA, FQGTGA. With 0 bases removed from V and 1 base from J, the gap between germline ends came to 10 bases. The CDR3 totals 15 residues. CDR3 sequence (DNA): TGTGCCAGCAGCTTAACGCCAGGGAATTCCTACGAGCAGTACTTC. It codes for CASSLTPGNSYEQYF.

Ten or more counts support this clonotype. The CDR3 protein is CSARDDREAFF. CDR3 DNA: TGCAGTGCTAGAGACGACAGGGAAGCTTTCTTT. The V gene is TRBV20-1, the J gene TRBJ1-1; TRBD1 is a possible D gene (6 bases). This CDR3 region has 11 residues. Germline lookup yields CDR1 DFQATT and CDR2 SNEGSKA (reference sequence). Trimming took off 0 bases at V and 8 bases at J, with 7 bases between the two ends.